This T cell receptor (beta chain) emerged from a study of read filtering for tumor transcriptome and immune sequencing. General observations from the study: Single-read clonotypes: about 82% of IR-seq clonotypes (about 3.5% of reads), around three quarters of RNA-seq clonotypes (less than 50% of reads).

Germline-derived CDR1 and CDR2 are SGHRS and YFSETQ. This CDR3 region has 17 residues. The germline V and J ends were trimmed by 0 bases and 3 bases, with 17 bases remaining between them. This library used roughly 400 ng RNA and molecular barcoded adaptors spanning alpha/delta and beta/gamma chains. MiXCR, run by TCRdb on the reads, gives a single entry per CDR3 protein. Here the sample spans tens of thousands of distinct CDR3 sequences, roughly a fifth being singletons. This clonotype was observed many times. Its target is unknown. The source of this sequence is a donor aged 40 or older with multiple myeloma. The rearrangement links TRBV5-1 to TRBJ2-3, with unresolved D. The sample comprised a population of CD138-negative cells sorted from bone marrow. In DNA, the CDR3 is TGCGCCAGCAGCTTGGGGATCCAACCCCTCGGGACAGATACGCAGTATTTT. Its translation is CASSLGIQPLGTDTQYF.